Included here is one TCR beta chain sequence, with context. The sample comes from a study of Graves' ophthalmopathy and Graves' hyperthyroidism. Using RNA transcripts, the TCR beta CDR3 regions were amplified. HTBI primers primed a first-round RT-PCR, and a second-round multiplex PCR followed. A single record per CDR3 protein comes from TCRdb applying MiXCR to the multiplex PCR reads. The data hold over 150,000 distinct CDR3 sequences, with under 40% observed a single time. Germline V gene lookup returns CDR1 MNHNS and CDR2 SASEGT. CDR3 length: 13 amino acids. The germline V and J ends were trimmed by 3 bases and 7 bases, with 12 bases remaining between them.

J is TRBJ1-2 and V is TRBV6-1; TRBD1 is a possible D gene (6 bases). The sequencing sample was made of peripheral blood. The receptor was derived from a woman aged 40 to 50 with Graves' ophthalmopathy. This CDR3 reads CASSEDRAGGYTF. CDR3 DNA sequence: TGTGCCAGCAGTGAGGACAGAGCGGGTGGCTACACCTTC.